This T cell receptor (beta chain) appears in the sequencing data of a study of blood T cell repertoires in COVID-19. Study summary: Acute and convalescent COVID-19 samples came from the United States, Italy and Spain.

CDR1 is SGHDN, CDR2 FVKESK, per germline. V was trimmed by 5 bases and J by 1 base, leaving 8 bases between them. CDR3 size: 13 residues. Enrolment of Seattle patients took place during active infection, and they were followed longitudinally. As originally analysed: Reference gene primer amplification in the assay estimated nucleated cell counts. Profiling relied on immunoSEQ multiplex PCR, and the TCRdb table lists in-frame clones only, not all of them. That table supplies the V and J calls and clone size; D and trimming were determined from the DNA. The sample consists of 140,000 or so clones, around 90% of them appearing once.

V and J are TRBV14 and TRBJ1-1; D is perhaps TRBD1 (6 bases). The receptor was derived from a human donor with COVID-19, enrolled during active disease. The donor label of this sample is uncertain. Sequenced input: peripheral blood. The CDR3 DNA is TGTGCCAGCAGCTCACAGGGGAACACTGAAGCTTTCTTT. Its protein product is CASSSQGNTEAFF.